This entry describes one TCR beta chain. Antigen specificity is unknown. Trimming shortened V by 4 bases and J by 4 bases, and 12 bases separated the two germline ends. Germline loops: CDR1 LGHDT, CDR2 YNNKEL (reference sequence). The CDR3 has 14 residues. A second PCR of roughly 7 to 11 cycles used a sample-barcoded 5' primer and a J-beta primer mix. Each of the cDNA molecules was tagged by a template-switch adaptor with 12 random nucleotides. TCRdb reprocessed the 5' RACE reads with MiXCR, giving one entry per CDR3 protein. The sample yields over 1.5 million distinct CDR3 sequences, less than 50% seen once. This entry comes from a study of blood T cells in healthy people across ages. Donors ranged from roughly 6 to 90 years old and were healthy Caucasians in Russia. Per individual sample, total RNA of at least 5.5 micrograms was extracted. Study-wide results and caveats: Diversity figures derived from one million T cells were judged to underestimate the true value.

The rearrangement links TRBV3-1 to TRBJ2-3; D uncertain. Material for sequencing was blood. The receptor was isolated from a woman aged 40-49 years in good health. The CDR3 protein is CASSPRTVPDTQYF. The CDR3 nucleotides read TGTGCCAGCAGCCCGCGGACCGTCCCAGATACGCAGTATTTT.